This is a list of T cell receptor beta chains from one sample in a study of human T cells and chemical hapten exposure. TCRdb re-called the RACE reads through MiXCR, storing one row per CDR3 protein. The sample records roughly 94,000 distinct CDR3 sequences, over 7.5% being singletons. Here the sequenced sample was whole blood, taken in connection with sensitization to the hapten diphenylcyclopropenone (DPC). The receptors were sampled from a woman in her thirties or forties with alopecia areata. Some clones in this sample may be carry-over from other donors' samples. The CDR3 runs from the conserved cysteine through the conserved F or W. The D gene is left open where the match is weak. Where a row states a size, it is once, few, many or the class of an expanded clone; other rows omit it.

NA,TRBJ1-1,many,TRBV18,CASSPPASRRTEAFF,TGTGCCAGCTCACCACCGGCCTCCAGACGCACTGAAGCTTTCTTT
NA,TRBJ2-1,NA,TRBV6-5,CASRAGGYTVGSQFF,TGTGCCAGCAGGGCCGGTGGCTATACAGTGGGTTCGCAGTTCTTC
TRBD2,TRBJ2-7,many,TRBV27,CASSPGLAEPEQYF,TGTGCCAGCAGTCCAGGACTAGCTGAGCCCGAGCAGTACTTC
NA,TRBJ1-5,NA,TRBV20-1,CSARAGGGSNQPQHF,TGCAGTGCTAGAGCAGGAGGAGGTAGCAATCAGCCCCAGCATTTT
NA,TRBJ2-3,many,TRBV15,CATSRSPAHTQYF,TGTGCCACCAGCAGGAGCCCCGCCCATACGCAGTATTTT
TRBD2,TRBJ2-2,few,TRBV27,CASRRTSGSWTGELFF,TGTGCCAGCAGACGGACTAGCGGGAGTTGGACCGGGGAGCTGTTTTTT
NA,TRBJ1-5,once,TRBV7-2,CASSPQRNQPQHF,TGTGCCAGCAGCCCCCAGAGGAATCAGCCCCAGCATTTT
NA,TRBJ2-2,NA,TRBV29-1,CSVEGRGTGELFF,TGCAGCGTTGAAGGTCGGGGCACCGGGGAGCTGTTTTTT
TRBD2,TRBJ2-7,many,TRBV20-1,CSAGRGLAGVNEQYF,TGCAGTGCGGGAAGGGGATTAGCGGGAGTCAACGAGCAGTACTTC
TRBD2,TRBJ2-1,NA,TRBV11-3,CASSLDSGGYNEQFF,TGTGCCAGCAGCTTAGATAGCGGGGGATACAATGAGCAGTTCTTC
NA,TRBJ2-3,NA,TRBV20-1,CSASGMEGTDTQYF,TGCAGTGCTAGCGGGATGGAAGGCACAGATACGCAGTATTTT
TRBD1,TRBJ1-5,few,TRBV5-5,CASSSGQGGFYSNQPQHF,TGTGCCAGCAGCTCCGGACAGGGGGGTTTCTATAGCAATCAGCCCCAGCATTTT
TRBD2,TRBJ2-5,NA,TRBV20-1,CSASPSGQETQYF,TGCAGTGCTAGCCCTAGCGGGCAAGAGACCCAGTACTTC
NA,TRBJ1-5,NA,TRBV6-2/TRBV6-3,CASRDSNQPQHF,TGTGCCAGCAGGGACAGCAATCAGCCCCAGCATTTT
NA,TRBJ2-7,many,TRBV6-2/TRBV6-3,CATSQGLSYEQYF,TGTGCCACCAGTCAAGGGCTCTCCTACGAGCAGTACTTC
NA,TRBJ1-2,few,TRBV12-3/TRBV12-4,CASSAGPSYGYTF,TGTGCCAGCAGTGCAGGGCCCTCATATGGCTACACCTTC
NA,TRBJ2-5,NA,TRBV5-1,CASSRDQETQYF,TGCGCCAGCAGCCGTGACCAAGAGACCCAGTACTTC
NA,TRBJ1-5,many,TRBV18,CASSPDSSNQPQHF,TGTGCCAGCTCACCGGACAGTAGCAATCAGCCCCAGCATTTT
TRBD2,TRBJ2-3,many,TRBV5-1,CASRRAPGGGTDTQYF,TGCGCCAGCAGGAGGGCCCCCGGCGGGGGGACAGATACGCAGTATTTT
NA,TRBJ1-5,few,TRBV15,CATSRDLGRSQPQHF,TGTGCCACCAGCAGAGATTTAGGACGGAGTCAGCCCCAGCATTTT
NA,TRBJ2-3,few,TRBV29-1,CSVEDPVLESTDTQYF,TGCAGCGTTGAAGATCCAGTTCTAGAATCCACAGATACGCAGTATTTT
NA,TRBJ1-5,few,TRBV7-2,CASSLTGLYQPQHF,TGTGCCAGCAGCTTAACGGGGTTGTATCAGCCCCAGCATTTT
TRBD2,TRBJ2-5,many,TRBV6-2/TRBV6-3,CASSLWLAGVQETQYF,TGTGCCAGCAGTTTGTGGCTAGCGGGAGTCCAAGAGACCCAGTACTTC
NA,TRBJ2-2,many,TRBV7-9,CASSLPLNTGELFF,TGTGCCAGCAGCTTACCCCTAAACACCGGGGAGCTGTTTTTT
TRBD2,TRBJ2-1,NA,TRBV29-1,CSARWRELLFF,TGCAGCGCCAGGTGGCGGGAGTTGTTGTTCTTC
TRBD2,TRBJ2-1,NA,TRBV2,CASSVTGGSYNEQFF,TGTGCCAGCAGTGTCACGGGAGGCTCCTACAATGAGCAGTTCTTC
NA,TRBJ2-7,few,TRBV21-1,CASSKGGAGGAYEQYF,TGTGCCAGCAGCAAAGGAGGGGCAGGGGGAGCCTACGAGCAGTACTTC
NA,TRBJ2-5,many,TRBV20-1,CSGFQGGVETQYF,TGCAGTGGTTTCCAGGGGGGCGTCGAGACCCAGTACTTC
TRBD1,TRBJ2-3,NA,TRBV12-3/TRBV12-4,CASSPPEQGYADTQYF,TGTGCCAGCAGTCCACCGGAACAGGGGTACGCAGATACGCAGTATTTT
NA,TRBJ2-3,many,TRBV6-1,CASSGWRGTATGKDTQYF,TGTGCCAGCAGTGGGTGGAGGGGTACCGCGACAGGGAAGGATACGCAGTATTTT
NA,TRBJ2-7,few,TRBV19,CASSIMAGSYEQYF,TGTGCCAGTAGTATCATGGCAGGTTCCTACGAGCAGTACTTC
NA,TRBJ1-1,NA,TRBV25-1,CASTTPLDAEAFF,TGTGCCAGCACCACCCCGCTGGACGCTGAAGCTTTCTTT